This T cell receptor (beta chain) stems from a study of blood T cell repertoires in COVID-19. TCRdb's table, derived via immunoSEQ multiplex PCR, lists solely in-frame clones and lacks some. The sample includes about 170,000 clones, 70% to 90% seen only once; the top ten take 2.5% to 3%. V shed 1 base, J shed 5 bases, and the junction held 9 bases outside the gene matches. This CDR3 is built from 16 residues. From germline, CDR1 is SGHDN and CDR2 FVKESK. V gene TRBV14 combines with J gene TRBJ2-5, with 8 bases lining up with TRBD1. Source material: peripheral blood. The receptor was isolated from a woman over 75 with COVID-19, enrolled during active disease. DNA of the CDR3: TGTGCCAGCAGCCAAGGAGCAGGGGGCGTGACCGAGACCCAGTACTTC. Its translation: CASSQGAGGVTETQYF.